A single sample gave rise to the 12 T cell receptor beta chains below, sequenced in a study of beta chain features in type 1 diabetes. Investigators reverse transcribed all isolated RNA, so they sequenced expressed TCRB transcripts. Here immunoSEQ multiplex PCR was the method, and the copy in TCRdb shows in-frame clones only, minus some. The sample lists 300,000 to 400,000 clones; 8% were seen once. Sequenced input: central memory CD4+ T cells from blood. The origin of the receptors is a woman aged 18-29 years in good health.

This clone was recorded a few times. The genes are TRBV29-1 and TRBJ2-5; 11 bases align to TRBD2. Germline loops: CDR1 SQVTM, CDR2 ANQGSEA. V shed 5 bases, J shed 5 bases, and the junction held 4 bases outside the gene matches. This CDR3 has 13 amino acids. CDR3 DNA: TGCAGCGTTAGCTCTAGCGGGAGGGAGACCCAGTACTTC. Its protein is CSVSSSGRETQYF.

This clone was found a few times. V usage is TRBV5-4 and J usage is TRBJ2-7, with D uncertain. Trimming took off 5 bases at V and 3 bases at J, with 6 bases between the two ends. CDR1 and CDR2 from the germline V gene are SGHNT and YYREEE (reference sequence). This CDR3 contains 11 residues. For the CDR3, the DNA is TGTGCCAGCAGGATGAACTACGAGCAGTACTTC. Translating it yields CASRMNYEQYF.

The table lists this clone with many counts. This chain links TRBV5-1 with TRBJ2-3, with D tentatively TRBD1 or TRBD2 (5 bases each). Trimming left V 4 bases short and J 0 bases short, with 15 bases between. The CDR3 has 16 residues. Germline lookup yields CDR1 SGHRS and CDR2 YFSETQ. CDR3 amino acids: CASSLGRDASTDTQYF. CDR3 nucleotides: TGCGCCAGCAGCCTGGGACGGGACGCAAGCACAGATACGCAGTATTTT.

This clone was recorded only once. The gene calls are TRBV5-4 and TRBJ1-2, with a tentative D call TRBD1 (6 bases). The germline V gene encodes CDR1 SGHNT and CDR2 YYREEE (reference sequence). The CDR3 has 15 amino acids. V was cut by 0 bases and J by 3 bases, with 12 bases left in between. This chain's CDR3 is CASSLAAQGDYGYTF. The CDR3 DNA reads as TGTGCCAGCAGCTTGGCCGCACAGGGCGACTATGGCTACACCTTC.

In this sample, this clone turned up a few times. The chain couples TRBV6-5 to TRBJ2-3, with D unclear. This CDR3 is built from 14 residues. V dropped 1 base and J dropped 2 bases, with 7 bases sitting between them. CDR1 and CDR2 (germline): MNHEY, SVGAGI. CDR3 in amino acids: CASSYLRNTDTQYF. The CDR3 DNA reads TGTGCCAGCAGTTACTTACGGAACACAGATACGCAGTATTTT.

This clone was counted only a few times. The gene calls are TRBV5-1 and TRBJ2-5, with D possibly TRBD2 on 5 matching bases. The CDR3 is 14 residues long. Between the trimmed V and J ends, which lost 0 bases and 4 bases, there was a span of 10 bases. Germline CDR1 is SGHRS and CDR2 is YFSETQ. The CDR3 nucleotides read TGCGCCAGCAGCTTGGAACGGGGTCGAGAGACCCAGTACTTC. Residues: CASSLERGRETQYF.

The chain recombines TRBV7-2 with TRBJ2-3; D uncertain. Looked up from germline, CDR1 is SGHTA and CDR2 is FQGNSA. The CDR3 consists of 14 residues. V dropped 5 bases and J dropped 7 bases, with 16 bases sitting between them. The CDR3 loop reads CASSPGPVKYTQYF. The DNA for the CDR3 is TGTGCCAGCAGCCCCGGGCCAGTAAAGTATACGCAGTATTTT.

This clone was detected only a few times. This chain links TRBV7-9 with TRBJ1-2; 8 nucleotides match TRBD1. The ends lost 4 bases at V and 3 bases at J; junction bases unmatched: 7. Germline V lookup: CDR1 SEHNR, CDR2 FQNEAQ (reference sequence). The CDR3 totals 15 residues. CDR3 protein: CASSSRTGKHYGYTF. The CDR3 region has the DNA TGTGCCAGCAGCTCCAGGACAGGGAAACACTATGGCTACACCTTC.

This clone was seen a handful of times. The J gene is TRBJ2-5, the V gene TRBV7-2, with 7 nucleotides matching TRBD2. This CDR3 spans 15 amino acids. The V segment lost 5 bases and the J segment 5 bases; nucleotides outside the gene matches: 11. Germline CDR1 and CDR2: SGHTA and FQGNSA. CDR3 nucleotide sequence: TGTGCCAGCAGCCGCCGGCGGGAGTTAGCTGAGACCCAGTACTTC. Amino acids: CASSRRRELAETQYF.

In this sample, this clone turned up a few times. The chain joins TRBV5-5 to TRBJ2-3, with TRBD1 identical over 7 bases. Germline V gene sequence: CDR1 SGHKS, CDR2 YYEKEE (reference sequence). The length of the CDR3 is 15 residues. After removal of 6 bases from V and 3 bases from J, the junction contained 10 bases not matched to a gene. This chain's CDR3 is CASTTGWERTDTQYF. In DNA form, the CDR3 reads TGTGCCAGCACGACAGGGTGGGAGCGAACAGATACGCAGTATTTT.

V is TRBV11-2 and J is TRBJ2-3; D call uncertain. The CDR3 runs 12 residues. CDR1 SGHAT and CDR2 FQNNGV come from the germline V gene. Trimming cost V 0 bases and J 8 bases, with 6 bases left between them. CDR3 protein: CASSLDRVTQYF. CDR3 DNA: TGTGCCAGCAGCTTAGACCGAGTTACGCAGTATTTT.

CDR3 sequence reads: CASSGGGQRMNTEAFF. The CDR3, as DNA: TGCGCCAGCAGCGGGGGCGGACAACGAATGAACACTGAAGCTTTCTTT. The chain is built from TRBV5-1 and TRBJ1-1; tentative D call: TRBD1 (6 bases). Trimming cost V 4 bases and J 0 bases, with 16 bases left between them. Looked up from germline, CDR1 is SGHRS and CDR2 is YFSETQ. CDR3 size: 16 residues.